The 29 T cell receptor beta chains listed next were all sequenced from one sample in a study of shared clonotypes between healthy human individuals. The table came from immunoSEQ multiplex PCR; TCRdb's copy has only in-frame clones and leaves some out. The sample lists around 1.1 million clones, roughly 80% seen once, with 0.7% to 0.95% in the top ten. The specimen was memory CD4+ T cells from PBMCs. The subset denotes: CD45RA-negative fraction. The receptor source for this set is a man between 18 and 35 years old in good health. Some clones in this sample may be carry-over from other donors' samples.

This chain links TRBV28 with TRBJ1-1; no reliable D call. Trimming took off 5 bases at V and 5 bases at J, with 6 bases between the two ends. Germline V gives CDR1 MDHEN, CDR2 SYDVKM. The CDR3 extends over 11 amino acids. This CDR3 reads CASSVRTEAFF. In DNA, the CDR3 is TGTGCCAGCAGTGTGAGAACTGAAGCTTTCTTT.

This chain uses TRBV7-9 with TRBJ2-7; TRBD2 matches 10 bases. The CDR3 is made up of 16 amino acids. Per germline, CDR1 SEHNR and CDR2 FQNEAQ (reference sequence). With 1 base clipped from V and 4 bases from J, the junction kept 7 bases outside the gene matches. As DNA, the CDR3 is TGTGCCAGCAGCTTAGGTAGGGCTAGCGGGAGTTACGAGCAGTACTTC. Its translation is CASSLGRASGSYEQYF.

J is TRBJ1-4 and V is TRBV27; TRBD1 is a possible D gene (6 bases). Trimming pared 5 bases from V and 4 bases from J, leaving 14 bases between. Germline loops: CDR1 MNHEY, CDR2 SMNVEV (reference sequence). The CDR3 consists of 15 residues. CDR3 sequence: CASSPPGQYNEKLFF. CDR3 DNA: TGTGCCAGCAGTCCGCCCGGACAGTATAATGAAAAACTGTTTTTT.

The chain links TRBV18 to TRBJ2-7; 9 nucleotides line up with TRBD1. V shed 3 bases and J 6 bases; nucleotides not matched to a gene: 6. The germline CDR1 and CDR2 sequences are KGHSH and LQKENI. The CDR3 runs to 14 residues. CDR3 sequence (DNA): TGTGCCAGCTCACCGACGGGACAGGGAACCGAGCAGTACTTC. Protein: CASSPTGQGTEQYF.

The chain carries TRBV27 and TRBJ1-2; tentative D call: TRBD1 (6 bases). The CDR3 has 15 amino acids. The germline V gene has CDR1 MNHEY and CDR2 SMNVEV (reference sequence). The ends were cut back, 8 bases at V and 3 bases at J, with 19 bases in the middle. CDR3 loop: CASATARGRYYGYTF. In nucleotides, the CDR3 is TGTGCCAGCGCCACGGCCCGGGGGCGCTACTATGGCTACACCTTC.

The chain combines TRBV2 with TRBJ2-1, with TRBD2 matching over 7 bases. Germline-derived CDR1 and CDR2 are SNHLY and FYNNEI. This CDR3 has 15 amino acids. The V segment lost 0 bases and the J segment 6 bases; nucleotides outside the gene matches: 5. CDR3 in DNA: TGTGCCAGCAGTGAAGCGGGAGGGCCGGTCAATGAGCAGTTCTTC. Protein: CASSEAGGPVNEQFF.

This chain connects TRBV6-1 to TRBJ2-7; D gene unclear. CDR3 size: 13 residues. V shed 4 bases and J shed 4 bases, with 11 bases lying between them. Germline CDR1 is MNHNS and CDR2 is SASEGT. CDR3 loop: CASSALEAYEQYF. The CDR3 nucleotides read TGTGCCAGCAGTGCTTTAGAGGCATACGAGCAGTACTTC.

This clone appeared once. The V and J genes are TRBV5-4 and TRBJ2-6; D may be TRBD2 (5 bases). CDR3 length: 16 amino acids. Trimming removed 4 bases from V and 4 bases from J, with 15 bases in between. CDR1 SGHNT and CDR2 YYREEE come from the germline V gene (reference sequence). The CDR3 region has the DNA TGTGCCAGCAGCCAAGATCTAGGGAGCGGGGCCAACGTCCTGACTTTC. Protein sequence: CASSQDLGSGANVLTF.

The chain links TRBV21-1 to TRBJ2-2; the table's D call of TRBD1 was not tested on the DNA. TRBV21-1 is shown as a pseudogene. The CDR3 covers 18 residues. CDR3: CASSKGYVAGKNTGELFF. CDR3 DNA: TGTGCCAGCAGCAAAGGGTATGTGGCAGGGAAGAACACCGGGGAGCTGTTTTTT.

V usage is TRBV10-1 and J usage is TRBJ1-2; possible D gene TRBD1, 6 bases. Germline V gene lookup returns CDR1 WNHNN and CDR2 SYGVQD (reference sequence). Trimming removed 2 bases at V and 7 bases at J, with 14 bases between. The CDR3 totals 14 residues. The CDR3 nucleotides are TGCGCCAGCAGTGAGGATTTGACAGGTCGTGGCTACACCTTC. Protein sequence: CASSEDLTGRGYTF.

The rearrangement joins TRBV7-2 to TRBJ1-4; no clear D gene. V lost 3 bases and J 3 bases, leaving 8 bases between the germline ends. CDR3 length equals 14 residues. CDR1 is SGHTA and CDR2 is FQGNSA in the germline V gene. CDR3 protein: CASSFGRANEKLFF. For the CDR3, the DNA is TGTGCCAGCAGCTTCGGGCGGGCTAATGAAAAACTGTTTTTT.

The rearrangement links TRBV11-3 to TRBJ2-7, with a weak D call TRBD2 (6 bases). The CDR3 consists of 13 residues. The V and J ends lost 2 bases and 7 bases respectively, with 12 bases between them. Germline V gene sequence: CDR1 SGHNT, CDR2 YENEEA. The DNA of the CDR3 is TGTGCCAGCAGCTTAAAACCTCGGGAGGAGCAGTACTTC. It codes for CASSLKPREEQYF.

The genes are TRBV7-2 and TRBJ2-1; perhaps TRBD1 as D (6 bases). The CDR3 spans 14 residues. The V gene lost 1 base and the J gene lost 2 bases, with 6 bases spanning the gap. Germline CDR1 is SGHTA and CDR2 is FQGNSA. This chain's CDR3 is CASSLDRAYNEQFF. The DNA for the CDR3 is TGTGCCAGCAGCTTAGACAGGGCCTACAATGAGCAGTTCTTC.

The V and J genes are TRBV5-1 and TRBJ1-1; D is unclear. CDR1 is SGHRS and CDR2 is YFSETQ in the germline V gene. Trimming cost V 0 bases and J 2 bases, with 8 bases left between them. CDR3 length: 14 residues. The chain's CDR3 is CASSLGHTNTEAFF. CDR3 nucleotides: TGCGCCAGCAGCTTGGGACACACTAACACTGAAGCTTTCTTT.

The rearrangement joins TRBV7-3 to TRBJ2-3; no firm D call. V dropped 7 bases and J dropped 2 bases, with 7 bases sitting between them. The germline V gene encodes CDR1 SGHTA and CDR2 FQGTGA. The CDR3 totals 12 residues. The CDR3 sequence is CASTYATDTQYF. The CDR3 DNA sequence: TGTGCCAGCACTTACGCCACAGATACGCAGTATTTT.

This chain uses TRBV28 with TRBJ1-1; 7 nucleotides align to TRBD1. This CDR3 spans 12 amino acids. V was pared by 6 bases and J by 8 bases, with 6 bases of the junction left unmatched. The germline V gene has CDR1 MDHEN and CDR2 SYDVKM. The CDR3 reads CASSSDRVEAFF. Here the CDR3 DNA reads TGTGCCAGCAGCTCTGACAGGGTCGAAGCTTTCTTT.

The genes are TRBV19 and TRBJ2-3; D gene ambiguous. The CDR3 is 13 amino acids. Germline CDR1 is LNHDA and CDR2 is SQIVND (reference sequence). V lost 1 base, J lost 4 bases, and 6 bases lay in between. CDR3 DNA sequence: TGTGCCAGTAGTATAGCACTTTCAGATACGCAGTATTTT. Translated, it gives CASSIALSDTQYF.

The genes are TRBV11-2 and TRBJ2-5; D not resolved. Trimming removed 5 bases at V and 5 bases at J, with 12 bases between. Germline V gives CDR1 SGHAT, CDR2 FQNNGV. This CDR3 spans 13 amino acids. CDR3 amino acids: CASSPGFWETQYF. In DNA form, the CDR3 reads TGTGCCAGCAGCCCCGGGTTCTGGGAGACCCAGTACTTC.

Regarding this clone: Other DNA sequences from this sample encode an identical CDR3 as well. The chain has TRBV7-2 and TRBJ1-2; TRBD1 might be the D (5 bases). CDR1 is SGHTA, CDR2 FQGNSA, per germline. The germline V and J ends were trimmed by 4 bases and 3 bases, with 12 bases remaining between them. The CDR3 is made up of 14 amino acids. Here the CDR3 reads CASSSPGGDYGYTF. CDR3 coding DNA: TGTGCCAGCAGCTCACCTGGGGGGGACTATGGCTACACCTTC.

Note on this clone: The same CDR3 arises from other DNA sequences in this sample as well. The chain employs TRBV5-4 and TRBJ1-1; possibly TRBD1 for D (5 bases). V was cut by 2 bases and J by 2 bases, with 13 bases left in between. Germline loops: CDR1 SGHNT, CDR2 YYREEE (reference sequence). CDR3 length equals 15 residues. CDR3 in amino acids: CASSFPGQGNTEAFF. CDR3 coding DNA: TGTGCCAGCAGCTTCCCGGGGCAGGGAAACACTGAAGCTTTCTTT.

The V and J genes are TRBV27 and TRBJ2-7; 7 bases match TRBD1. CDR1 and CDR2 (germline): MNHEY, SMNVEV (reference sequence). The V and J ends lost 11 bases and 4 bases, in that order; junction bases with no gene match: 17. The CDR3 is 15 residues long. The CDR3 region has the DNA TGTGCCGGGGGATTGCCATCGGGACAGCTTTACGAGCAGTACTTC. Amino acids: CAGGLPSGQLYEQYF.

This clone has only a few counts. This sequence joins TRBV5-6 and TRBJ2-4; TRBD2 might be the D (6 bases). Germline-derived CDR1 and CDR2 are SGHDT and YYEEEE. CDR3 length: 13 residues. V lost 0 bases and J lost 6, with 7 bases in between. The CDR3 coding sequence is TGTGCCAGCAGCTTGGATAGCGGAAACATTCAGTACTTC. This sequence encodes CASSLDSGNIQYF.

The rearrangement links TRBV5-4 to TRBJ2-1; TRBD2 matches 12 bases. Germline loops: CDR1 SGHNT, CDR2 YYREEE (reference sequence). The CDR3 sequence is 17 residues long. V lost 3 bases to trimming and J lost 5 bases; unmatched junction nucleotides: 9. Here the CDR3 DNA reads TGTGCCAGCAGCTCGACTAGCGGGAGCTCTAGTCACAATGAGCAGTTCTTC. Its protein product is CASSSTSGSSSHNEQFF.

This clone was seen a few times. The chain joins TRBV4-3 to TRBJ2-2; 9 nucleotides agree with TRBD2. This CDR3 region has 14 residues. The germline V gene has CDR1 LGHNA and CDR2 YSLEER. V lost 8 bases and J lost 5; bases outside the gene matches: 6. Here the CDR3 reads CASSSGEWTGELFF. CDR3 nucleotides: TGCGCCAGCTCTAGCGGGGAATGGACCGGGGAGCTGTTTTTT.

This clone showed up just a few times. The genes are TRBV29-1 and TRBJ1-1, with a tentative D call TRBD1 (6 bases). The CDR3 covers 13 residues. In germline, CDR1 is SQVTM, CDR2 ANQGSEA. V lost 3 bases to trimming and J lost 8 bases, with 16 bases between them. CDR3 sequence (DNA): TGCAGCGTTGAGGCTCACCTAGGACAGGAAGCTTTCTTT. It codes for CSVEAHLGQEAFF.

The chain has TRBV28 and TRBJ2-6; unclear D gene. The length of the CDR3 is 18 residues. Germline V gives CDR1 MDHEN, CDR2 SYDVKM. V was shortened by 6 bases and J by 0 bases, with 18 bases between the two germline ends. In DNA form, the CDR3 reads TGTGCCAGCAGCGGTCTTGCAGGTTCGACCTCTGGGGCCAACGTCCTGACTTTC. It specifies CASSGLAGSTSGANVLTF.

The chain is built from TRBV4-3 and TRBJ2-4; D is undetermined. Germline CDR1 and CDR2: LGHNA and YSLEER. The CDR3 extends over 15 amino acids. V was shortened by 4 bases and J by 6 bases, with 16 bases between the two germline ends. CDR3 DNA sequence: TGCGCCAGCAGCCTGCAAGTGGGCAGAGTAAACATTCAGTACTTC. Translated, it gives CASSLQVGRVNIQYF.

The V gene is TRBV5-1, the J gene TRBJ2-3; D could derive from TRBD1 or TRBD2 (5 bases each). Germline values: CDR1 SGHRS, CDR2 YFSETQ. The V end was cut by 5 bases, the J end by 5 bases, with 15 bases between. The CDR3 has 14 amino acids. This CDR3 is CASRSGLGEDTQYF. CDR3 sequence (DNA): TGCGCCAGCAGATCAGGGTTGGGAGAAGATACGCAGTATTTT. The full variable domain, rest sourced from reference TRBV5-1 and TRBJ2-3, is KAGVTQTPRYLIKTRGQQVTLSCSPISGHRSVSWYQQTPGQGLQFLFEYFSETQRNKGNFPGRFSGRQFSNSRSEMNVSTLELGDSALYLCASRSGLGEDTQYFGPGTRLTVL.

The J gene is TRBJ2-4, the V gene TRBV5-1; 12 bases match TRBD2. Germline V gene lookup returns CDR1 SGHRS and CDR2 YFSETQ. Losses at the gene ends were 4 bases for V and 7 bases for J; bases not matched to a gene: 3. The CDR3 extends over 14 amino acids. The CDR3 bases are TGCGCCAGCAGCGCACTAGCGGGAGGCAACATTCAGTACTTC. Its protein product is CASSALAGGNIQYF.